The present entry profiles one T cell receptor (beta chain) with its context. No cognate antigen has been identified for it. The method was 5' RACE. Each TCR library was prepared from 3,000 to 4,500 ng of total RNA. For each sample, cDNA synthesis was carried out in eight separate reactions using SMARTScribe reverse transcriptase. During cDNA synthesis, unique molecular identifiers containing a 6-nucleotide sample barcode were introduced by template switching. Amplification of TCRalpha and TCRbeta cDNA involved two nested PCRs of about 15 and 9 cycles, and each PCR was followed by bead purification. Before amplification, the cDNA was treated with uracil DNA-glycosylase and purified using the QIAquick PCR purification kit. The second PCR added Illumina TruSeq-compatible adapters along with sample-specific barcodes. TapeStation and Qubit were used to check library quality and concentration, and approximately 5.5 ng of each library went into the pool. The pooled libraries were sequenced with 2 x 100 bp reads and custom sequencing primers on an Illumina HiSeq2500 single-index Rapid Run. The authors' pipeline ran thus. UMI-based consensus assembly with MiGEC version 1.2.6 was used to correct PCR and sequencing errors. MiXCR version 2.1.1 was used for V(D)J alignment, clonotype assembly and CDR3 extraction. Gene usage, clonotype sharing and MAIT/NKT TCR abundance were normalised by analysing the top 1000, 10 000 and 20 000 clonotypes per sample. Diversity was computed as the inverse Simpson index with the vegan R package after downsampling to 27 000 UMIs. Paired Mann-Whitney U tests were applied to discordant twin pairs, with Benjamini-Hochberg correction for multiple testing. TCRdb reprocessed the reads into one record per CDR3 protein sequence, lacking DNA. TCRdb, not the authors, supplied the V and J calls. The table held for this sample gives roughly 170,000 distinct CDR3 sequences. Less than 7.5% of the sample lies in the top ten.

The data were taken from a study of monozygotic twins with inflammatory bowel disease (dated by TCRdb to the late 2010s). Notes on the research overall: A total of some 30 monozygotic twin pairs were included in the full study, comprising nine German pairs (four IBD-concordant, five IBD-discordant) and 19 IBD-discordant Danish pairs. Within discordant pairs, disease-associated traits were sought mainly by comparing IBD patients with their genetically identical healthy co-twins. Each individual had, on average, about 151 000 unique TCRalpha sequences and 181 000 unique TCRbeta sequences available for analysis.

General conclusions and limits of the study: The results gave no support for a single strong signal or clonotype linked to IBD. The analysis was unable to tell different T cell subtypes apart. Fewer clonotypes were shared with other individuals by IBD patients than by healthy twins, most markedly in patients showing signs of disease activity. Because patients received different immunosuppressive treatments, the repertoires may have picked up extra background noise and variability between individuals. Repertoire similarity did not differ between concordant and discordant twins, which could be due to limited statistical power. Measured by the inverse Simpson index, TCRbeta repertoire diversity was lower in IBD patients than in their healthy co-twins.

From each donor, an approximately 2.5 ml peripheral blood sample was collected into PAXgene tubes and stored at -80 degrees C. Without T cell sorting, total RNA was isolated from whole blood using the PAXgene blood miRNA kit on an automated QIAcube. Peripheral blood from monozygotic twin pairs, either concordant or discordant for inflammatory bowel disease, underwent deep TCRalpha and TCRbeta repertoire profiling that used unique molecular barcoding. For every twin pair, smoking habits were documented, and each individual was categorised as a current, former or never smoker. The sequencing sample was made of blood. The sequence came from a human donor with ulcerative colitis or Crohn's disease, or a healthy co-twin of an affected twin (not recorded which).

The CDR3: CASSSVDSVGNEQFF. Here the chain combines TRBV7-6 and TRBJ2-1; TCRdb's D call of TRBD1 is untestable without DNA. Taken from cysteine to phenylalanine, the CDR3 has 15 residues. There is no recorded DNA. CDR1 SGHVS and CDR2 FNYEAQ were looked up in the germline V gene.